This T cell receptor (beta chain) came from a study of glioma-infiltrating T cells after dendritic cell vaccination. Study-level background: Autologous tumor lysate was loaded overnight onto monocyte-derived dendritic cells grown less than 8 days with IL-4 and GM-CSF.

This CDR3 region has 16 residues. V was clipped by 0 bases and J by 3 bases, with 13 bases between them. In germline, CDR1 is MGHRA, CDR2 YSYEKL. Profiled with immunoSEQ multiplex PCR; TCRdb holds only in-frame clones, not every one. The sample holds tens of thousands of clones, about four fifths seen once. J is TRBJ2-3 and V is TRBV4-1; D might be TRBD2 (5 bases). The TCR was taken from a human donor with glioblastoma. Material: blood, obtained before dendritic cell vaccination. This CDR3 is CASSQDVSGGTDTQYF. The CDR3 DNA sequence: TGCGCCAGCAGCCAAGATGTCAGCGGCGGGACAGATACGCAGTATTTT.